This T cell receptor (beta chain) was observed in a study of vaccination effects on CD4 cells after COVID-19. Whole-study results and caveats: Substantial clonal contraction characterized both infection- and vaccine-induced clones late after vaccination. The study dataset contains few convalescent patients and includes no early post-infection timepoints.

Here immunoSEQ multiplex PCR was the method, and the copy in TCRdb shows in-frame clones only, minus some. This table has about 73,000 clones, around 79% appearing once. This clone came up a few times. The antigen remains undetermined. This CDR3 spans 13 amino acids. Germline assignment: CDR1 MNHEY and CDR2 SVGAGI. The trim removed 8 bases at V and 5 bases at J, leaving 8 bases unmatched. Using viral peptide pools, the ViraFEST assay grew out antigen-specific CD4+ T cells prior to sequencing. When more than 9 days of culture had elapsed, CD4+ T cells were isolated. Absence of prior SARS-CoV-2 infection characterized the vaccine recipients, who showed negative nucleocapsid antibodies. A few million PBMC were seeded per well and grown in the presence of about 9 IU/ml IL-2 and around 11 ug/ml peptides. Each culture had half its medium swapped for IL-2 medium on days 3 and 7.

The sequence derives from a human donor who received a COVID-19 vaccine. The sequencing here drew on CD4+ T cells from PBMCs cultured with HCoV-NL63 spike peptides, taken before COVID-19 vaccination. This chain joins TRBV6-5 and TRBJ1-1; 7 bases align to TRBD1. The CDR3 reads CASEKFRGTEAFF. In nucleotides, the CDR3 is TGTGCCAGCGAAAAATTCAGGGGGACTGAAGCTTTCTTT.